This T cell receptor beta chain was recovered during a study of T cell responses to AZD1222 COVID-19 vaccine. Whole-study findings and limits: The study reported that nearly half of spike-specific TCRs target unmutated variant regions. Spike-specific TCR breadth and depth grew following two AZD1222 doses. Donors were chiefly white British, with a greater number of females, and clonal diversity was perhaps underestimated.

To note about this clone: Its antigen is unidentified.

The assay was immunoSEQ multiplex PCR, and TCRdb's table has in-frame clones only and misses some. The table has approximately 46,000 clones, 70% to 90% seen once. The CDR3 contains 14 residues. CDR1 is MNHEY and CDR2 is SMNVEV in the germline V gene (reference sequence). The V gene end was trimmed by 5 bases and the J gene end by 12 bases; junction bases not matched to a gene: 13. Sample: peripheral blood, taken 28 days after the second AZD1222 dose. The V gene is TRBV27, the J gene TRBJ2-1, with 7 bases that match TRBD2. The clonotype comes from an adult who received the AZD1222 COVID-19 vaccine. The DNA of the CDR3 is TGTGCCAGCAGTCCACTGGCGGGAGCGGGTGGGCAGTTCTTC. It yields the protein CASSPLAGAGGQFF.